The entry below describes one T cell receptor (beta chain). The data are from a study of CD8 T cells in Susac syndrome. This CDR3 spans 14 amino acids. V trimming: 10 bases; J trimming: 7 bases; junction bases outside the gene matches: 15. TEMRA cells were enriched by FACS, and CD4+ and CD8+ T cells were negatively isolated. Reverse transcription of about 0.45 to 1 ug RNA was carried out with random hexamers. TCR beta CDR3 was amplified by immunoSEQ covering 54 Vbeta and 13 Jbeta. TCRdb called the immunoSEQ multiplex PCR reads again in MiXCR, with one record for every CDR3 protein. The sample holds 150,000 to 200,000 distinct CDR3 sequences; 80% to 95% are singletons and the top ten take roughly 0.1%.

The sequence derives from a human donor with multiple sclerosis. V is TRBV12-3 or TRBV12-4 and J is TRBJ2-5; 7 bases map to TRBD2. The sample comprised CD4+ T cells from PBMCs. The CDR3 DNA reads TGTGCCACCGCTAGGGAGGGAGCCCGGGGGACCCAGTACTTC. It yields the protein CATAREGARGTQYF.